Sequencing of this T cell receptor (beta chain) was carried out in a study of shared clonotypes between healthy human individuals (dated by TCRdb to the early 2020s). In the study overall: Three men and two women, aged 18 to 49 years, made up the cohort. For each donor, CD4 naive and CD4 memory were each run on three plates, CD8 naive on two plates, and CD8 memory on one plate. To estimate repertoire size and how much clonotype sharing occurs between individuals, the study deeply sequenced the blood TCR repertoires of several healthy adults. Libraries were prepared and TCR repertoires were sequenced by different laboratories using diverse techniques, in order to increase sequencing depth and limit assay-specific biases. Per donor, leukapheresis produced somewhere between about 0.94 and 8.9 billion PBMCs.

CD8 naive samples were obtained by positive selection for CCR7 among CD45RO-negative cells, yielding a CD45RA+CCR7+ population from which TemRA cells were excluded. Healthy HIV-negative adults with no recently reported acute infections or vaccinations were included as donors. Only Caucasian adults living in Nashville, Tennessee, USA were represented among the donors. Blood was obtained by leukapheresis, after which PBMCs were separated by Ficoll-Histopaque density gradient centrifugation and cryopreserved in liquid nitrogen vapor phase. Analytical flow cytometry was used to check the purity and quantity of each magnetically sorted T cell population. From each sorted fraction, genomic DNA was isolated and quantified by UV absorbance on a Nanodrop 2000c. TCR CDR3 regions were amplified from genomic DNA by multiplex PCR using the deep immunoSEQ assay. For each cell subset, the extracted genomic DNA was distributed evenly across all wells of several immunoSEQ 96-well plates, and each plate served as one replicate. Each replicate PCR for sorted subsets received approximately 200 ng genomic DNA, equal to roughly 29,000 T cell genomes. Purified libraries were quantified with a Qubit 3.0 fluorometer, sized on a Bioanalyzer 2100, and re-quantified with the KAPA Library Quantification kit. A separate single-read 150-cycle Illumina NextSeq 550 flow cell was used to sequence each immunoSEQ 96-well plate. Per the source publication's procedure: The immunoSEQ output contained only junctional sequences without quality scores, so filtering could not match that applied to full-length reads. Sequences were annotated with PyIR, a Python wrapper for IgBLAST v1.9, and V/J genes and CDR3 were assigned using IMGT germline references. Reads with weak V/J assignments (E-value above 1e-6), missing CDR3, stop codons, out-of-frame junctions, or ambiguous translated residues were removed. A V3J clonotype was defined by an identical inferred V gene, J gene, and CDR3 amino acid sequence. The percentage overlap between two repertoires was calculated by dividing the number of shared unique clonotypes by the size of the smaller repertoire. RTK rarefaction, the Chao1 estimator, and Recon v2.1 estimates of unobserved clonotypes were used to assess repertoire richness. Generation probabilities for all TCRbeta clonotypes obtained by the gDNA method from a handful of donors were computed using OLGA. TCRdb mirrors the immuneACCESS table, restricted to in-frame sequences. Some clones are absent from its copies; in checked studies, under half trace to an unresolved V gene, and the reason for the others is unknown. For V, J and clone size, that table is used; D and trimming come from the DNA. Here the sample has hundreds of thousands of clones; nearly 97% occur a single time. Clones ranked in the top ten supply 0.095% to 0.12% of the sample.

General conclusions and limits of the study: Sharing across a few donors was observed for approximately 4.6% of naive CD4, over 3% of naive CD8, 2% to 2.5% of memory CD4, and around 0.42% of memory CD8 clonotypes. Larger estimated clonotype richness was generally found for naive subsets than for memory subsets. Pairwise subsampling led to the expectation that sequencing depth would affect the degree of clonotype sharing among donors. Even with the large sequencing depth, rarefaction of the sorted-subset datasets indicated that sequencing was incomplete. Sampling was restricted to blood, and TCR repertoires in tissues likely differ from the TCR repertoires found in blood. The genetic and exposure-history diversity represented was limited by the small number of donors. Clonotypes shared by all four sorted-subset donors showed higher generation probabilities than non-shared clonotypes.

Deletion took 1 base off V and 3 bases off J, with a span of 7 bases between the germline ends. Inclusive of the bounding cysteine and phenylalanine, the CDR3 is 13 residues long. Only the CDR3 DNA stays, 39 bases, in frame from base 1. Based on the germline V gene, the CDR1 and CDR2 sequences are SGHAT and FQNNGV. As to this clone: Its cognate antigen has yet to be identified. Per-nucleotide qualities are absent, and no much larger clonotype sits a single base away.

The sequence derives from a woman younger than 45 in good health. The sequence joins TRBV11-2 to TRBJ2-7; the D element could tentatively be TRBD1 or TRBD2, as 5 bases agree for each. Specimen: naive CD8+ T cells sorted from blood. The label giving this sample's cell subset or site can be read as: CD45RA+CCR7+. CDR3 reads: CASSLGGNYEQYF. The nucleotide sequence is TGTGCCAGCAGCTTAGGGGGGAACTACGAGCAGTACTTC.